Each of the 8 T cell receptor beta chains below was sequenced from the same sample in a study of long-term antiretroviral therapy in people with HIV. Researchers ran immunoSEQ v3.0 at survey level. Repertoires were generated with immunoSEQ multiplex PCR, while TCRdb's copy carries only in-frame clones and drops some. Of around 30,000 clones detected, about 95% appear once; the ten largest clones hold more than 8%. The specimen was unsorted PBMCs, collected 5.3 years after starting antiretroviral therapy. The receptors derive from a man aged 30 to 45 with HIV.

This chain connects TRBV4-2 to TRBJ1-5; 10 bases match TRBD1. The germline gives CDR1 LGHNA, CDR2 YNFKEQ. The CDR3 totals 15 residues. Trimming removed 4 bases from V and 4 bases from J; junction bases left unmatched: 4. The CDR3 region has the DNA TGTGCCAGCAGCCGGTGGGACAGGGGTAATCAGCCCCAGCATTTT. Amino acids: CASSRWDRGNQPQHF.

This chain joins TRBV6-6 and TRBJ2-7; 7 bases fit TRBD1. This CDR3 contains 15 residues. Germline CDR1 is MNHNY and CDR2 is SVGAGI (reference sequence). The V and J ends lost 7 bases and 3 bases, in that order; junction bases with no gene match: 12. The CDR3 DNA reads as TGTGCCAGCATCCCGGGACAGAGATTTTACTACGAGCAGTACTTC. Protein: CASIPGQRFYYEQYF.

Worth noting for this clone: Other DNA sequences of this sample code for an identical CDR3. This chain connects TRBV6-1 to TRBJ2-1, with 7 bases fitting TRBD2. The junction had 1 base not matched to a gene; V was cut back by 2 bases and J by 0 bases. The V gene's germline CDR1 is MNHNS and CDR2 SASEGT. CDR3 length equals 15 residues. The CDR3 here is CASSELAGSYNEQFF. The CDR3 coding sequence is TGTGCCAGCAGTGAATTAGCGGGCTCCTACAATGAGCAGTTCTTC.

V gene TRBV5-8 combines with J gene TRBJ1-2; 8 bases match TRBD1. This CDR3 comprises 15 residues. Germline trimming cut 0 bases from V and 4 bases from J; bases unmatched to any gene: 5. Germline CDR1 SGHTS, CDR2 YDEGEE. The CDR3 here is CASSLGYRGAYGYTF. The CDR3 DNA reads TGTGCCAGCAGCTTGGGATACAGGGGGGCCTATGGCTACACCTTC.

The chain links TRBV28 to TRBJ2-2, with a possible D match to TRBD2 (6 bases). The CDR3 is 14 residues long. Trimming left V 1 base short and J 4 bases short, with 7 bases between. Germline values: CDR1 MDHEN, CDR2 SYDVKM. The CDR3 nucleotides are TGTGCCAGCAGTTTATCTAGCGTCACCGGGGAGCTGTTTTTT. This sequence encodes CASSLSSVTGELFF. The full variable domain, in which reference TRBV28 and TRBJ2-2 provide the parts outside the CDR3, is DVKVTQSSRYLVKRTGEKVFLECVQDMDHENMFWYRQDPGLGLRLIYFSYDVKMKEKGDIPEGYSVSREKKERFSLILESASTNQTSMYLCASSLSSVTGELFFGEGSRLTVL.

This rearrangement joins TRBV19 to TRBJ1-4, with 7 bases that match TRBD1. The CDR3 is 14 residues long. Germline CDR1 reads LNHDA; CDR2 reads SQIVND (reference sequence). The V gene end was trimmed by 4 bases and the J gene end by 3 bases; junction bases not matched to a gene: 2. The DNA of the CDR3 is TGTGCCAGTAGTACGGGACAGCCTAATGAAAAACTGTTTTTT. This sequence encodes CASSTGQPNEKLFF. Full variable domain (rest looked up from reference TRBV19 and TRBJ1-4): DGGITQSPKYLFRKEGQNVTLSCEQNLNHDAMYWYRQDPGQGLRLIYYSQIVNDFQKGDIAEGYSVSREKKESFPLTVTSAQKNPTAFYLCASSTGQPNEKLFFGSGTQLSVL.

The J gene is TRBJ2-1, the V gene TRBV14, with D perhaps matching TRBD2 (5 bases). Germline lookup yields CDR1 SGHDN and CDR2 FVKESK. Trimming stripped 3 bases from V and 2 bases from J, with 17 bases between. The CDR3 runs 17 residues. The CDR3: CASSHPPGSATYNEQFF. CDR3 DNA sequence: TGTGCCAGCAGCCATCCTCCGGGGTCAGCGACCTACAATGAGCAGTTCTTC. The full variable domain, its missing parts supplied by reference TRBV14 and TRBJ2-1, is EAGVTQFPSHSVIEKGQTVTLRCDPISGHDNLYWYRRVMGKEIKFLLHFVKESKQDESGMPNNRFLAERTGGTYSTLKVQPAELEDSGVYFCASSHPPGSATYNEQFFGPGTRLTVL.

This chain joins TRBV19 and TRBJ2-7; 9 bases agree with TRBD2. V was clipped by 3 bases and J by 3 bases; unmatched bases: 6. The CDR3 runs to 15 residues. The germline V gene has CDR1 LNHDA and CDR2 SQIVND (reference sequence). CDR3 coding DNA: TGTGCCAGTAGTATGGGAGCGGGAGGTAACTACGAGCAGTACTTC. Amino acids: CASSMGAGGNYEQYF.